One sample yielded the 20 T cell receptor beta chains listed below, sequenced in a study of blood T cell repertoires in COVID-19. Only in-frame clones appear in the TCRdb table, and some are missing; sequencing was by immunoSEQ multiplex PCR. The repertoire consists of around 400,000 clones, with approximately 89% occurring once and the leading ten covering more than 9%. Material for sequencing was peripheral blood. The receptors come from a woman between 25 and 40 years old with COVID-19, enrolled during active disease.

The chain has TRBV6-5 and TRBJ1-6; D is unclear. The CDR3 contains 15 residues. Looked up from germline, CDR1 is MNHEY and CDR2 is SVGAGI. V lost 0 bases and J 5 bases, leaving 8 bases between the germline ends. The CDR3 region is CASSYSLQNNSPLHF. The CDR3 DNA is TGTGCCAGCAGTTACTCGCTACAGAATAATTCACCCCTCCACTTT.

CDR3 region: CATSDNGANQPQHF. CDR3 DNA sequence: TGTGCCACCAGTGATAATGGAGCTAATCAGCCCCAGCATTTT. The rearrangement uses TRBV24-1 and TRBJ1-5, with D hard to call. CDR3 length: 14 amino acids. Trimming left V 3 bases short and J 4 bases short, with 9 bases between. The germline V gene encodes CDR1 KGHDR and CDR2 SFDVKD.

The chain carries TRBV7-9 and TRBJ2-3; TRBD2 matches 8 bases. The V gene's germline CDR1 is SEHNR and CDR2 FQNEAQ (reference sequence). This CDR3 contains 15 residues. The V and J ends lost 3 bases and 2 bases, in that order; junction bases with no gene match: 4. The CDR3 is CASSFSGRDTDTQYF. The CDR3 DNA reads as TGTGCCAGCAGCTTTTCCGGGAGGGACACAGATACGCAGTATTTT.

The sample holds one count of this clone. Other DNA sequences in this sample translate to the same CDR3. The CDR3 region is CASSFSGSGTDTQYF. The CDR3, as DNA: TGTGCCAGCAGCTTTAGCGGGAGTGGTACAGATACGCAGTATTTT. V gene TRBV7-9 combines with J gene TRBJ2-3, with 9 bases aligning to TRBD2. The CDR3 length is 15 residues. With V trimmed by 3 bases and J by 3 bases, 4 bases remained unmatched. Germline loops: CDR1 SEHNR, CDR2 FQNEAQ (reference sequence).

The rearrangement links TRBV28 to TRBJ2-1; 8 bases map to TRBD2. The CDR3 is made up of 15 amino acids. V was pared by 6 bases and J by 0 bases, with 4 bases of the junction left unmatched. The germline V gene has CDR1 MDHEN and CDR2 SYDVKM. The CDR3 DNA follows: TGTGCCAGCAGAAAACTAGCGGCCTCCTACAATGAGCAGTTCTTC. Protein: CASRKLAASYNEQFF.

This clone occurred a few times. This chain links TRBV4-1 with TRBJ1-6, with TRBD1 matching over 8 bases. The length of the CDR3 is 16 residues. The germline gives CDR1 MGHRA, CDR2 YSYEKL. V trimming: 1 base; J trimming: 5 bases; junction bases outside the gene matches: 4. CDR3 nucleotide sequence: TGCGCCAGCAGCCAAGTCGGGACAGGCGATAATTCACCCCTCCACTTT. Its protein is CASSQVGTGDNSPLHF.

The genes are TRBV18 and TRBJ2-7, with TRBD2 matching 11 bases. CDR1 and CDR2 from the germline V gene are KGHSH and LQKENI. The V and J ends lost 2 bases and 2 bases, in that order; junction bases with no gene match: 5. There are 16 residues in the CDR3. This CDR3 reads CASSPRLAGLTYEQYF. CDR3 DNA sequence: TGTGCCAGCTCACCAAGACTAGCGGGATTGACCTACGAGCAGTACTTC.

The gene calls are TRBV11-2 and TRBJ1-4; 10 bases match TRBD1. The V segment lost 1 base and the J segment 8 bases; nucleotides outside the gene matches: 7. This CDR3 comprises 16 residues. CDR1 SGHAT and CDR2 FQNNGV come from the germline V gene. CDR3 region: CASSLVGRTGGEKLFF. The CDR3 nucleotides are TGTGCCAGCAGCTTAGTTGGCCGGACAGGGGGAGAAAAACTGTTTTTT.

The chain carries TRBV18 and TRBJ1-5, with D tentatively TRBD1 (6 bases). The V end was cut by 4 bases, the J end by 4 bases, with 8 bases between. The CDR3 is made up of 13 amino acids. In germline, CDR1 is KGHSH, CDR2 LQKENI. Here the CDR3 reads CASSLGQNQPQHF. The CDR3 nucleotides are TGTGCCAGCTCACTTGGACAGAATCAGCCCCAGCATTTT.

This clone was seen a handful of times. This same CDR3 is encoded by further DNA sequences in the sample. The chain links TRBV2 to TRBJ2-2, with TRBD2 matching over 7 bases. The CDR3 consists of 16 residues. The V and J ends lost 4 bases and 1 base, in that order; junction bases with no gene match: 6. Per the germline V gene, CDR1 is SNHLY and CDR2 is FYNNEI. Here the CDR3 reads CASSVGAGVNTGELFF. In nucleotides, the CDR3 is TGTGCCAGCAGTGTGGGCGCGGGAGTGAACACCGGGGAGCTGTTTTTT.

V usage is TRBV7-9 and J usage is TRBJ1-1; TRBD1 aligns across 8 bases. Germline loops: CDR1 SEHNR, CDR2 FQNEAQ (reference sequence). There are 14 residues in the CDR3. Trimming took 3 bases from V and 1 from J; bases not matched to a gene: 1. The CDR3 region has the DNA TGTGCCAGCAGCTTGGGGACAGGGAACACTGAAGCTTTCTTT. Its translation: CASSLGTGNTEAFF.

V usage is TRBV27 and J usage is TRBJ2-7; TRBD1 matches 7 bases. The V and J ends lost 8 bases and 0 bases, in that order; junction bases with no gene match: 7. Germline lookup yields CDR1 MNHEY and CDR2 SMNVEV (reference sequence). The CDR3 runs 14 residues. CDR3 nucleotides: TGTGCCAGCGGTCGAAGGACAGGCTCCTACGAGCAGTACTTC. It is translated as CASGRRTGSYEQYF.

The chain combines TRBV5-1 with TRBJ2-7; D remains unclear. Germline-derived CDR1 and CDR2 are SGHRS and YFSETQ. Between the trimmed V and J ends, which lost 4 bases and 1 base, there was a span of 15 bases. This CDR3 contains 15 residues. The CDR3 here is CASSAAPGPSYEQYF. Here the CDR3 DNA reads TGCGCCAGCAGCGCGGCGCCGGGTCCTTCCTACGAGCAGTACTTC. Full variable domain (missing parts from reference TRBV5-1 and TRBJ2-7): KAGVTQTPRYLIKTRGQQVTLSCSPISGHRSVSWYQQTPGQGLQFLFEYFSETQRNKGNFPGRFSGRQFSNSRSEMNVSTLELGDSALYLCASSAAPGPSYEQYFGPGTRLTVT.

This clone was found once. The V gene is TRBV6-2 or TRBV6-3, the J gene TRBJ1-2; possible D gene TRBD1, 5 bases. The CDR3 runs to 15 residues. Germline CDR1 is MNHEY and CDR2 is SVGEGT. The ends were cut back, 2 bases at V and 8 bases at J, with 18 bases in the middle. The CDR3 DNA reads TGTGCCAGCAGTTACGGTCCCACTTCGCGGGGGGGCTACACCTTC. It specifies CASSYGPTSRGGYTF.

The rearrangement joins TRBV5-6 to TRBJ2-7, with 8 bases identical to TRBD2. CDR1 is SGHDT and CDR2 is YYEEEE in the germline V gene. V was clipped by 3 bases and J by 1 base; unmatched bases: 3. The CDR3 has 14 amino acids. The CDR3 protein is CASSSSSGSYEQYF. CDR3 in DNA: TGTGCCAGCAGCTCTTCTAGCGGGTCCTACGAGCAGTACTTC.

The rearrangement uses TRBV6-5 and TRBJ1-2, with TRBD1 matching over 7 bases. The CDR3 has 12 amino acids. V dropped 7 bases and J dropped 5; count of bases not matched to a gene: 4. Germline lookup yields CDR1 MNHEY and CDR2 SVGAGI. Written as DNA, the CDR3 is TGTGCCAGCACAGCGACAGGGTATGGCTACACCTTC. Protein sequence: CASTATGYGYTF.

The sample holds one count of this clone. The V call is TRBV11-2, the J call TRBJ1-1, with TRBD1 matching 11 bases. Germline V gives CDR1 SGHAT, CDR2 FQNNGV. The CDR3 is 17 residues long. The V gene end was trimmed by 1 base and the J gene end by 5 bases; junction bases not matched to a gene: 9. The chain's CDR3 is CASSLGRGTGGKTEAFF. The CDR3 bases are TGTGCCAGCAGCTTAGGGCGAGGGACAGGGGGGAAAACTGAAGCTTTCTTT.

Remarks on this clone: The sample carries other DNA sequences with the same CDR3. DNA for the CDR3: TGTGCCAGCAGCCCCACAAGCGGGAGGGCAACAGATACGCAGTATTTT. Translating it yields CASSPTSGRATDTQYF. This chain links TRBV5-4 with TRBJ2-3, with 10 positions matching TRBD2. In germline, CDR1 is SGHNT, CDR2 YYREEE (reference sequence). After removal of 4 bases from V and 3 bases from J, the junction contained 8 bases not matched to a gene. The CDR3 is made up of 16 amino acids.

The rearrangement uses TRBV21-1 and TRBJ2-1; no check of the table's D call, TRBD2, against the DNA was made. TRBV21-1 is deemed a pseudogene. This CDR3 has 18 residues. The CDR3: CASSKEGGPGSSYNEQFF. DNA of the CDR3: TGTGCCAGCAGCAAAGAAGGAGGGCCCGGGAGCTCCTACAATGAGCAGTTCTTC.

V is TRBV9 and J is TRBJ2-1; 10 bases match TRBD2. Germline loops: CDR1 SGDLS, CDR2 YYNGEE. The CDR3 runs 17 residues. V trimming: 0 bases; J trimming: 8 bases; junction bases outside the gene matches: 11. As DNA, the CDR3 is TGTGCCAGCAGCGTAGGGGCTAGCGGGAGACCCTCCTATGAGCAGTTCTTC. Translation: CASSVGASGRPSYEQFF.